This is a list of T cell receptor beta chains from one sample in a study of early T cells in non-severe SARS-CoV-2 infection. One entry per CDR3 protein results from TCRdb running MiXCR on the 5' RACE reads. This table has tens of thousands of distinct CDR3 sequences, 14% to 15% appearing once. Sequenced: whole blood. All receptors derive from an adult who was a healthcare worker with PCR-confirmed SARS-CoV-2 infection or an uninfected control (not recorded which). Both conserved end residues are part of each CDR3. The order of the fields is CDR3 protein, CDR3 DNA, V gene, clone size, J gene, D gene. A D gene is named only where the DNA matches it firmly. Rows may omit the clone size; those that give it use once, few, many or a size class.

CDR3 protein: CAAEGLAGVDGELFF; CDR3 DNA: TGTGCCGCCGAGGGACTAGCGGGAGTTGACGGGGAGCTGTTTTTT; V gene: TRBV10-3; clone size: NA; J gene: TRBJ2-2; D gene: TRBD2
CDR3 protein: CASSKQGAGYTF; CDR3 DNA: TGTGCCAGCAGTAAGCAGGGTGCTGGCTACACCTTC; V gene: TRBV12-3/TRBV12-4; clone size: few; J gene: TRBJ1-2; D gene: NA
CDR3 protein: CASARGTGMAYEQYF; CDR3 DNA: TGTGCCAGCGCCCGCGGGACAGGGATGGCCTACGAGCAGTACTTC; V gene: TRBV28; clone size: NA; J gene: TRBJ2-7; D gene: TRBD1
CDR3 protein: CASSPNTETQYF; CDR3 DNA: TGTGCCAGCAGCCCCAACACGGAGACCCAGTACTTC; V gene: TRBV11-2; clone size: many; J gene: TRBJ2-5; D gene: NA
CDR3 protein: CASSPERNEQFF; CDR3 DNA: TGTGCCAGCAGCCCGGAGCGCAATGAGCAGTTCTTC; V gene: TRBV9; clone size: once; J gene: TRBJ2-1; D gene: NA
CDR3 protein: CASSNSYEQYF; CDR3 DNA: TGTGCCAGCAGTAACTCCTACGAGCAGTACTTC; V gene: TRBV28; clone size: many; J gene: TRBJ2-7; D gene: NA
CDR3 protein: CASGRGMTGADYTDTQYF; CDR3 DNA: TGTGCTAGTGGTCGAGGGATGACAGGGGCAGATTACACAGATACGCAGTATTTT; V gene: TRBV12-5; clone size: NA; J gene: TRBJ2-3; D gene: TRBD1
CDR3 protein: CASSQNRDRGQKLFF; CDR3 DNA: TGTGCCAGCAGTCAAAACCGGGACAGGGGCCAAAAACTGTTTTTT; V gene: TRBV28; clone size: NA; J gene: TRBJ1-4; D gene: TRBD1
CDR3 protein: CSHLRGSDTQYF; CDR3 DNA: TGCAGCCATCTCCGGGGCTCCGATACGCAGTATTTT; V gene: TRBV29-1; clone size: few; J gene: TRBJ2-3; D gene: NA
CDR3 protein: CASSLPTLSYEQYF; CDR3 DNA: TGTGCCAGCTCACTCCCGACCCTATCCTACGAGCAGTACTTC; V gene: TRBV18; clone size: NA; J gene: TRBJ2-7; D gene: NA
CDR3 protein: CASSLNPRGTQYF; CDR3 DNA: TGTGCCAGCAGCTTAAATCCCCGAGGAACCCAGTACTTC; V gene: TRBV7-3; clone size: many; J gene: TRBJ2-5; D gene: NA
CDR3 protein: CASSPPASGSGSEQFF; CDR3 DNA: TGTGCCAGCTCACCCCCGGCTAGCGGGAGTGGGAGTGAGCAGTTCTTC; V gene: TRBV18; clone size: few; J gene: TRBJ2-1; D gene: TRBD2
CDR3 protein: CASSFPRLAGVSSYNEQFF; CDR3 DNA: TGTGCCAGCAGTTTTCCACGACTAGCGGGAGTTTCCTCCTACAATGAGCAGTTCTTC; V gene: TRBV12-3/TRBV12-4; clone size: NA; J gene: TRBJ2-1; D gene: TRBD2
CDR3 protein: CASSLRVFAGASYNEQFF; CDR3 DNA: TGTGCCAGCAGTTTACGTGTTTTCGCCGGGGCTTCCTACAATGAGCAGTTCTTC; V gene: TRBV12-3/TRBV12-4; clone size: few; J gene: TRBJ2-1; D gene: NA
CDR3 protein: CASRVQGAGQPQHF; CDR3 DNA: TGTGCCAGTAGAGTACAGGGGGCAGGGCAGCCCCAGCATTTT; V gene: TRBV19; clone size: few; J gene: TRBJ1-5; D gene: TRBD1
CDR3 protein: CASSRANSYNEQFF; CDR3 DNA: TGTGCCAGCAGCCGCGCGAATTCCTACAATGAGCAGTTCTTC; V gene: TRBV11-2; clone size: few; J gene: TRBJ2-1; D gene: NA
CDR3 protein: CASSWTDNEQFF; CDR3 DNA: TGTGCCAGCAGCTGGACTGACAATGAGCAGTTCTTC; V gene: TRBV28; clone size: few; J gene: TRBJ2-1; D gene: NA
CDR3 protein: CASSVPGPYEQYF; CDR3 DNA: TGCGCCAGCAGTGTGCCGGGACCCTACGAGCAGTACTTC; V gene: TRBV10-2; clone size: NA; J gene: TRBJ2-7; D gene: NA
CDR3 protein: CASTGLERDNEQFF; CDR3 DNA: TGTGCCAGCACGGGACTAGAGAGGGACAATGAGCAGTTCTTC; V gene: TRBV11-2; clone size: many; J gene: TRBJ2-1; D gene: TRBD2
CDR3 protein: CASLSLGTTNEKLFF; CDR3 DNA: TGTGCCAGCCTCTCGCTGGGCACAACTAATGAAAAACTGTTTTTT; V gene: TRBV6-5; clone size: NA; J gene: TRBJ1-4; D gene: NA
CDR3 protein: CATSSAGTGGYEQYF; CDR3 DNA: TGTGCCACCAGCTCAGCCGGGACAGGGGGGTACGAGCAGTACTTC; V gene: TRBV15; clone size: many; J gene: TRBJ2-7; D gene: TRBD1
CDR3 protein: CASSELGGYGYTF; CDR3 DNA: TGTGCCAGCAGTGAACTTGGTGGTTATGGCTACACCTTC; V gene: TRBV6-1; clone size: NA; J gene: TRBJ1-2; D gene: NA
CDR3 protein: CASSQVRSTEAFF; CDR3 DNA: TGCGCCAGCAGCCAGGTCAGGAGCACTGAAGCTTTCTTT; V gene: TRBV4-1; clone size: many; J gene: TRBJ1-1; D gene: NA
CDR3 protein: CAIKREPNLVNEQFF; CDR3 DNA: TGTGCCATCAAGCGGGAGCCTAACTTGGTAAATGAGCAGTTCTTC; V gene: TRBV10-3; clone size: few; J gene: TRBJ2-1; D gene: TRBD2
CDR3 protein: CASSLSYGPNTEAFF; CDR3 DNA: TGTGCCAGCAGTTTATCCTACGGACCGAACACTGAAGCTTTCTTT; V gene: TRBV28; clone size: NA; J gene: TRBJ1-1; D gene: NA
CDR3 protein: CASSQGSMSKASGEYNEQFF; CDR3 DNA: TGTGCCAGCAGCCAAGGTTCGATGTCAAAGGCTAGCGGGGAGTACAATGAGCAGTTCTTC; V gene: TRBV3-1; clone size: NA; J gene: TRBJ2-1; D gene: TRBD2
CDR3 protein: CARPEKLFF; CDR3 DNA: TGTGCCAGGCCGGAAAAACTGTTTTTT; V gene: TRBV21-1; clone size: NA; J gene: TRBJ1-4; D gene: NA
CDR3 protein: CSGLELQGNTEAFF; CDR3 DNA: TGCAGCGGACTTGAACTACAGGGAAACACTGAAGCTTTCTTT; V gene: TRBV29-1; clone size: many; J gene: TRBJ1-1; D gene: NA
CDR3 protein: CSARRSGGAYEQYF; CDR3 DNA: TGCAGTGCCCGCCGTTCCGGCGGAGCCTACGAGCAGTACTTC; V gene: TRBV20-1; clone size: NA; J gene: TRBJ2-7; D gene: NA
CDR3 protein: CAISEADTQYF; CDR3 DNA: TGTGCCATCAGTGAAGCAGATACGCAGTATTTT; V gene: TRBV10-3; clone size: few; J gene: TRBJ2-3; D gene: NA
CDR3 protein: CASSLVGTSSQPQHF; CDR3 DNA: TGTGCCAGCAGCCTAGTGGGGACCTCCAGTCAGCCCCAGCATTTT; V gene: TRBV7-3; clone size: many; J gene: TRBJ1-5; D gene: NA
CDR3 protein: CATSRRRDRVQETQYF; CDR3 DNA: TGTGCCACCAGCAGGCGCCGGGACAGGGTCCAAGAGACCCAGTACTTC; V gene: TRBV15; clone size: few; J gene: TRBJ2-5; D gene: TRBD1
CDR3 protein: CASSLAVLGYTF; CDR3 DNA: TGTGCCAGCAGCTTAGCAGTCCTTGGCTACACCTTC; V gene: TRBV7-2; clone size: NA; J gene: TRBJ1-2; D gene: NA
CDR3 protein: CASSEGLAGNEQFF; CDR3 DNA: TGTGCCAGCAGTGAGGGACTAGCCGGGAATGAGCAGTTCTTC; V gene: TRBV2; clone size: NA; J gene: TRBJ2-1; D gene: TRBD2
CDR3 protein: CASRMAGANVLTF; CDR3 DNA: TGTGCCAGCCGTATGGCTGGGGCCAACGTCCTGACTTTC; V gene: TRBV6-1; clone size: NA; J gene: TRBJ2-6; D gene: NA
CDR3 protein: CASSPGLPLGQYF; CDR3 DNA: TGTGCCAGCAGCCCGGGACTACCCCTCGGGCAGTACTTC; V gene: TRBV7-6; clone size: NA; J gene: TRBJ2-7; D gene: TRBD2
CDR3 protein: CSARRLAGAKGPYEQYF; CDR3 DNA: TGCAGTGCTAGGAGACTAGCGGGAGCCAAGGGTCCCTACGAGCAGTACTTC; V gene: TRBV20-1; clone size: NA; J gene: TRBJ2-7; D gene: TRBD2
CDR3 protein: CASSYEREWGEQYF; CDR3 DNA: TGTGCCAGCAGTTACGAGCGGGAGTGGGGCGAGCAGTACTTC; V gene: TRBV6-2/TRBV6-3; clone size: few; J gene: TRBJ2-7; D gene: TRBD2
CDR3 protein: CASRPGLAERPETQYF; CDR3 DNA: TGTGCAAGTCGTCCGGGACTAGCGGAGAGGCCGGAGACCCAGTACTTC; V gene: TRBV12-2; clone size: NA; J gene: TRBJ2-5; D gene: NA
CDR3 protein: CASSDSGRLSYEQYF; CDR3 DNA: TGTGCCAGCAGTGATAGCGGGAGGTTATCCTACGAGCAGTACTTC; V gene: TRBV28; clone size: few; J gene: TRBJ2-7; D gene: TRBD2
CDR3 protein: CATRLAGVGPDTQYF; CDR3 DNA: TGTGCCACACGGTTAGCGGGAGTTGGTCCAGATACGCAGTATTTT; V gene: TRBV10-3; clone size: many; J gene: TRBJ2-3; D gene: TRBD2
CDR3 protein: CSAGKRDIEYNEQFF; CDR3 DNA: TGCAGTGCTGGAAAGCGGGATATCGAATACAATGAGCAGTTCTTC; V gene: TRBV20-1; clone size: few; J gene: TRBJ2-1; D gene: TRBD2
CDR3 protein: CSAIAEMSNEQFF; CDR3 DNA: TGCAGTGCTATAGCCGAGATGTCAAATGAGCAGTTCTTC; V gene: TRBV20-1; clone size: many; J gene: TRBJ2-1; D gene: NA
CDR3 protein: CASMGTGELFF; CDR3 DNA: TGTGCCAGTATGGGGACCGGGGAGCTGTTTTTT; V gene: TRBV19; clone size: NA; J gene: TRBJ2-2; D gene: NA